These T cell receptor beta chains were read from a single sample in a study of shared clonotypes between healthy human individuals. The protocol was immunoSEQ multiplex PCR, while the TCRdb copy is restricted to in-frame clones and leaves out a portion. The sample carries about 2.4 million clones, 93% recorded once. The sequenced material came from naive CD4+ T cells from PBMCs. The source of these receptors is a man aged 18 to 35 in good health. Some clones in this sample may be carry-over from other donors' samples. CDR3s include the opening cysteine and the closing phenylalanine or tryptophan. The D gene is left open where the match is weak. Part of the rows lack a size; the others show once, few, many or a class for expanded clones.

j_gene: TRBJ2-7
d_gene: .
v_gene: TRBV5-1
abundance: .
CDR3aa: CASSLDSTGNYEQYF
CDR3nt: TGCGCCAGCAGCTTGGATTCAACAGGGAACTACGAGCAGTACTTC

j_gene: TRBJ2-3
d_gene: .
v_gene: TRBV5-8
abundance: once
CDR3aa: CASSLVEGRDTQYF
CDR3nt: TGTGCCAGCAGCTTGGTTGAGGGACGAGATACGCAGTATTTT

j_gene: TRBJ2-5
d_gene: .
v_gene: TRBV19
abundance: .
CDR3aa: CASSLPALQETQYF
CDR3nt: TGTGCCAGTAGTCTACCGGCGCTCCAAGAGACCCAGTACTTC

j_gene: TRBJ2-5
d_gene: .
v_gene: TRBV29-1
abundance: .
CDR3aa: CSVEGASDGTQYF
CDR3nt: TGCAGCGTTGAAGGCGCCTCGGATGGGACCCAGTACTTC

j_gene: TRBJ2-1
d_gene: TRBD2
v_gene: TRBV5-1
abundance: .
CDR3aa: CASSSGLAPNEQFF
CDR3nt: TGCGCCAGCAGCTCGGGACTAGCGCCTAATGAGCAGTTCTTC

j_gene: TRBJ2-7
d_gene: TRBD1
v_gene: TRBV28
abundance: .
CDR3aa: CASSPRDRVGRRSYEQYF
CDR3nt: TGTGCCAGCAGTCCCCGGGACAGGGTAGGTAGAAGGTCCTACGAGCAGTACTTC

j_gene: TRBJ2-5
d_gene: .
v_gene: TRBV10-1
abundance: .
CDR3aa: CASSPSRGQETQYF
CDR3nt: TGCGCCAGCAGCCCGAGCCGGGGACAAGAGACCCAGTACTTC

j_gene: TRBJ2-2
d_gene: .
v_gene: TRBV2
abundance: .
CDR3aa: CASLNTGELFF
CDR3nt: TGTGCCAGTCTAAACACCGGGGAGCTGTTTTTT

j_gene: TRBJ1-1
d_gene: .
v_gene: TRBV7-8
abundance: .
CDR3aa: CASSLATVGTEAFF
CDR3nt: TGTGCCAGCAGCTTAGCGACAGTGGGCACTGAAGCTTTCTTT

j_gene: TRBJ2-5
d_gene: .
v_gene: TRBV5-4
abundance: once
CDR3aa: CASSFAQETQYF
CDR3nt: TGTGCCAGCAGCTTCGCCCAAGAGACCCAGTACTTC